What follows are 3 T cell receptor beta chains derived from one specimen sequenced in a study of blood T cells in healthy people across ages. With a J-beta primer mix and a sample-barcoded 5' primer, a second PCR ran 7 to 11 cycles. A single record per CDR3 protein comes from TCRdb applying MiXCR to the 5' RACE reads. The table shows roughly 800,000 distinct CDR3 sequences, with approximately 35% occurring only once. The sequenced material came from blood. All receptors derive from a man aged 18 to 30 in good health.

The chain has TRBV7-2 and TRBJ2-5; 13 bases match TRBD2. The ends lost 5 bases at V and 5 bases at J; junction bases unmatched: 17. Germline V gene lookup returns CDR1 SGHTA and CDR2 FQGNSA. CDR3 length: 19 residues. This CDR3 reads CASSILAGTSGILGETQYF. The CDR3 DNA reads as TGTGCCAGCAGCATTCTGGCCGGGACTAGCGGGATCCTCGGGGAGACCCAGTACTTC.

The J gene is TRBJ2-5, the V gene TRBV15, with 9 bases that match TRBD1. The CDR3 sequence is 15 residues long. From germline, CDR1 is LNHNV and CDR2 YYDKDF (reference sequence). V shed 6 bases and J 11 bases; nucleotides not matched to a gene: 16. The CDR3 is CATSLGQGDCNEQYF. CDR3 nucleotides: TGTGCCACCAGTTTGGGACAGGGTGACTGCAATGAGCAGTACTTC. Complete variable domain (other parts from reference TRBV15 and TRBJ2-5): DAMVIQNPRYQVTQFGKPVTLSCSQTLNHNVMYWYQQKSSQAPKLLFHYYDKDFNNEADTPDNFQSRRPNTSFCFLDIRSPGLGDTAMYLCATSLGQGDCNEQYFGPGTRLLVL.

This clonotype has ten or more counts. CDR3: CSATSTGGAETEAFF. CDR3 nucleotide sequence: TGCAGTGCTACCTCGACAGGGGGCGCTGAAACTGAAGCTTTCTTT. The rearrangement uses TRBV20-1 and TRBJ1-1; 10 bases are a match to TRBD1. The CDR3 contains 15 residues. CDR1 DFQATT and CDR2 SNEGSKA come from the germline V gene (reference sequence). Unmatched junction bases numbered 10, after V lost 4 bases and J lost 5 bases.